This T cell receptor beta chain comes out of a study of blood T cell repertoires in COVID-19. Per the germline V gene, CDR1 is MNHEY and CDR2 is SMNVEV (reference sequence). Trimming at V came to 2 bases and at J to 3 bases, leaving 10 bases not matched to a gene. The CDR3 has 17 amino acids. Original processing notes: Amplification from reference gene primers served as the basis for estimated nucleated cell counts. Profiling relied on immunoSEQ multiplex PCR, and the TCRdb table lists in-frame clones only, not all of them. V and J calls and clone size are those listed in that table; D and trimming were worked out from the DNA. The sample includes 150,000 to 200,000 clones, around 86% of them seen just once.

The sample comprised peripheral blood. This TCR was sampled from a woman of 80 years or more in a cohort sampled during active or convalescent COVID-19. The chain couples TRBV27 to TRBJ2-3, with 8 bases that match TRBD2. CDR3 nucleotide sequence: TGTGCCAGCAGTTTAAAGTTATGGACTAGCCATACAGATACGCAGTATTTT. Protein product: CASSLKLWTSHTDTQYF.